One sample yielded the 23 T cell receptor beta chains listed below, sequenced in a study of cytomegalovirus exposure and HLA in healthy donors. Amplification used 60 Vbeta primers and 13 Jbeta primers. The method was immunoSEQ multiplex PCR; TCRdb's version includes in-frame clones alone and lacks a portion of them. The profile covers about 300,000 clones, with around 86% appearing a single time and roughly 4% taken by the ten largest. Sequencing was carried out using PBMCs. The receptors were gathered from a man aged 35 to 55 in good health and CMV-seropositive.

The rearrangement joins TRBV6-6 to TRBJ1-5, with 7 positions matching TRBD1. The length of the CDR3 is 15 residues. Germline CDR1 reads MNHNY; CDR2 reads SVGAGI (reference sequence). After removal of 0 bases from V and 3 bases from J, the junction contained 2 bases not matched to a gene. CDR3 nucleotide sequence: TGTGCCAGCAGTTACTCGGGACAGATCAATCAGCCCCAGCATTTT. It is translated as CASSYSGQINQPQHF.

The chain employs TRBV5-6 and TRBJ2-7; 7 bases align to TRBD1. This CDR3 is built from 13 residues. Germline loops: CDR1 SGHDT, CDR2 YYEEEE. With 4 bases clipped from V and 3 bases from J, the junction kept 4 bases outside the gene matches. The CDR3 bases are TGTGCCAGCAGCCCCAGACAGGGCTACGAGCAGTACTTC. Translating gives CASSPRQGYEQYF.

This clone has only a few counts. The chain uses TRBV5-4 and TRBJ2-7, with D perhaps TRBD2 (6 bases). CDR1 and CDR2 (germline): SGHNT, YYREEE (reference sequence). This CDR3 region has 14 residues. Trimming pared 4 bases from V and 1 base from J, leaving 12 bases between. The DNA for the CDR3 is TGTGCCAGCAGCGCTACCGGGACTTCCTACGAGCAGTACTTC. Its protein product is CASSATGTSYEQYF.

This clone was seen more than once but under ten times. The J gene is TRBJ2-1, the V gene TRBV28, with 8 bases matching TRBD2. V gave up 5 bases and J gave up 2 bases; unmatched junction bases: 8. The CDR3 has 16 amino acids. Germline CDR1 and CDR2: MDHEN and SYDVKM. The CDR3 region has the DNA TGTGCCAGCAGTCGTTATAGCGGGAAGACCTACAATGAGCAGTTCTTC. This codes for CASSRYSGKTYNEQFF.

V gene TRBV5-6 combines with J gene TRBJ1-5; TRBD1 agrees at 8 bases. Per germline, CDR1 SGHDT and CDR2 YYEEEE. The J segment lost 2 bases and the V segment lost 2 bases, leaving 6 bases of the junction unmatched. The CDR3 is 16 amino acids. CDR3 in amino acids: CASSFRTGTGNQPQHF. Written as DNA, the CDR3 is TGTGCCAGCAGCTTTAGGACAGGGACGGGCAATCAGCCCCAGCATTTT. The full variable domain, completed using reference TRBV5-6 and TRBJ1-5, is DAGVTQSPTHLIKTRGQQVTLRCSPKSGHDTVSWYQQALGQGPQFIFQYYEEEERQRGNFPDRFSGHQFPNYSSELNVNALLLGDSALYLCASSFRTGTGNQPQHFGDGTRLSIL.

The chain couples TRBV13 to TRBJ2-7, with TRBD1 matching 9 bases. The germline gives CDR1 PRHDT, CDR2 FYEKMQ (reference sequence). The ends lost 3 bases at V and 3 bases at J; junction bases unmatched: 6. The CDR3 spans 15 residues. The CDR3 DNA reads as TGTGCCAGCAGCTTGGGACAGGGAGGAGGCTACGAGCAGTACTTC. Protein sequence: CASSLGQGGGYEQYF.

The chain's CDR3 is CASEPSTVDQPQHF. The DNA for the CDR3 is TGTGCTAGTGAGCCTTCGACAGTTGATCAGCCCCAGCATTTT. The rearrangement links TRBV12-5 to TRBJ1-5; the D gene is possibly TRBD1 (5 bases). This CDR3 is 14 amino acids long. Per the germline V gene, CDR1 is LGHNT and CDR2 is FRNRAP. V lost 7 bases to trimming and J lost 5 bases, with 15 bases between them.

Notes on this clone: Germline and junction disagree at one end, which may indicate a read error. The gene calls are TRBV13 and TRBJ2-7; 11 positions match TRBD1. The germline V gene encodes CDR1 PRHDT and CDR2 FYEKMQ (reference sequence). CDR3 size: 12 residues. The CDR3 reads CASSQGQGASSF. In DNA, the CDR3 is TGTGCCAGCAGCCAAGGACAGGGGGCATCTTCATTC.

The chain uses TRBV28 and TRBJ1-2; D unclear. This CDR3 is built from 14 residues. From germline, CDR1 is MDHEN and CDR2 SYDVKM. The germline V and J ends were trimmed by 3 bases and 7 bases, with 15 bases remaining between them. The CDR3 spells CASSFEGSYFGYTF. The CDR3 nucleotides read TGTGCCAGCAGTTTCGAGGGATCCTACTTTGGCTACACCTTC.

Turning to this clone: A junction boundary mismatches the germline segment, possibly from a read error. The gene calls are TRBV7-9 and TRBJ1-1, with D hard to call. The germline CDR1 and CDR2 sequences are SEHNR and FQNEAQ (reference sequence). The CDR3 has 12 amino acids. The CDR3: CSSSLHHTEAFF. CDR3 DNA: TGTTCCAGCAGCTTACATCACACTGAAGCTTTCTTT.

The genes are TRBV28 and TRBJ1-2; a possible D gene is TRBD1 (6 bases). The CDR3 covers 17 residues. Trimming took 7 bases from V and 4 from J, leaving 25 bases between them. Looked up from germline, CDR1 is MDHEN and CDR2 is SYDVKM. CDR3 coding DNA: TGTGCCAGCACCCTGGGCAGGGGAACTCAAACTTTCTATGGCTACACCTTC. Translating gives CASTLGRGTQTFYGYTF.

V is TRBV5-6 and J is TRBJ1-2; perhaps TRBD1 as D (6 bases). Trimming took off 0 bases at V and 6 bases at J, with 9 bases between the two ends. This CDR3 spans 13 amino acids. Germline loops: CDR1 SGHDT, CDR2 YYEEEE. The CDR3 nucleotides are TGTGCCAGCAGCTTGGACAGGGACGATGGCTACACCTTC. Its protein is CASSLDRDDGYTF.

The V call is TRBV5-4, the J call TRBJ2-5; a weak D match, TRBD1 (6 bases). The J call is in doubt because the DNA end fits TRBJ2-7 better. Germline CDR1 SGHNT, CDR2 YYREEE (reference sequence). This CDR3 is 17 amino acids long. As DNA, the CDR3 is TGTGCCAGCAGCGGCACCCTGGACACAGGGATCCCCTACGAGCAGTACTTC. Residues: CASSGTLDTGIPYEQYF.

This chain links TRBV15 with TRBJ2-7, with 12 bases lining up with TRBD2. V was pared by 3 bases and J by 0 bases, with 9 bases of the junction left unmatched. CDR1 is LNHNV and CDR2 is YYDKDF in the germline V gene (reference sequence). The CDR3 sequence is 18 residues long. For the CDR3, the DNA is TGTGCCACCAGCAGCCTTTTGACTAGCGGGAGCTCCTCCTACGAGCAGTACTTC. It codes for CATSSLLTSGSSSYEQYF.

This chain connects TRBV10-3 to TRBJ1-1; D perhaps matches TRBD1 (5 bases). With 1 base removed from V and 1 base from J, the gap between germline ends came to 10 bases. This CDR3 comprises 15 residues. The germline CDR1 and CDR2 sequences are ENHRY and SYGVKD. CDR3 residues: CAISEYGGTNTEAFF. CDR3 in DNA: TGTGCCATCAGTGAGTATGGAGGGACGAACACTGAAGCTTTCTTT.

J is TRBJ2-7 and V is TRBV6-5, with TRBD2 identical over 8 bases. J was trimmed by 6 bases and V by 2 bases; bases with no gene match: 0. The CDR3 has 12 residues. Germline V lookup: CDR1 MNHEY, CDR2 SVGAGI. The CDR3 is CASSYAGGEQYF. The CDR3 region has the DNA TGTGCCAGCAGTTACGCGGGGGGCGAGCAGTACTTC.

The chain uses TRBV4-3 and TRBJ1-1, with 8 nucleotides matching TRBD1. The CDR3 loop spans 14 amino acids. V lost 3 bases to trimming and J lost 4 bases; unmatched junction nucleotides: 4. Germline V gene data show CDR1 as LGHNA and CDR2 as YSLEER. The CDR3 DNA is TGCGCCAGCAGCCACAGAACAGGGGGCACTGAAGCTTTCTTT. Translation gives CASSHRTGGTEAFF.

This clone was observed once. CDR3 sequence: CASSLVTRREQFF. The CDR3 nucleotides are TGTGCCAGCAGCTTAGTTACTAGACGGGAGCAGTTCTTC. This chain connects TRBV7-8 to TRBJ2-1; possible D gene TRBD2, 5 bases. Trimming cost V 1 base and J 10 bases, with 11 bases left between them. The CDR3 covers 13 residues. Germline values: CDR1 SGHVS, CDR2 FQNEAQ. Full variable domain (rest looked up from reference TRBV7-8 and TRBJ2-1): GAGVSQSPRYKVAKRGQDVALRCDPISGHVSLFWYQQALGQGPEFLTYFQNEAQLDKSGLPSDRFFAERPEGSVSTLKIQRTQQEDSAVYLCASSLVTRREQFFGPGTRLTVL.

This chain uses TRBV7-3 with TRBJ2-6; maybe TRBD1 (6 bases). Germline values: CDR1 SGHTA, CDR2 FQGTGA. The CDR3 covers 16 residues. The V and J ends lost 6 bases and 2 bases respectively, with 14 bases between them. CDR3 bases: TGTGCCAGCAGTCGAGAACAGGGACCTGGGGCCAACGTCCTGACTTTC. It is translated as CASSREQGPGANVLTF.

The chain has TRBV11-3 and TRBJ2-1; 8 bases align to TRBD2. The ends lost 5 bases at V and 6 bases at J; junction bases unmatched: 9. Germline V gene sequence: CDR1 SGHNT, CDR2 YENEEA. This CDR3 spans 15 amino acids. CDR3 bases: TGTGCCAGCAGCGACAGCGGGAGAGCCTCCAATGAGCAGTTCTTC. The encoded protein is CASSDSGRASNEQFF.

The chain employs TRBV5-1 and TRBJ1-4; D possibly corresponds to TRBD1 (6 bases). The ends were cut back, 2 bases at V and 8 bases at J, with 13 bases in the middle. CDR1 and CDR2 from the germline V gene are SGHRS and YFSETQ. The CDR3 covers 14 residues. DNA of the CDR3: TGCGCCAGCAGCTTAAACAGGGAGAACGAAAAACTGTTTTTT. Translating gives CASSLNRENEKLFF.

The rearrangement joins TRBV29-1 to TRBJ2-7, with 7 bases lining up with TRBD1. This CDR3 is 14 amino acids long. Germline V gives CDR1 SQVTM, CDR2 ANQGSEA. J gave up 0 bases and V 7 bases, and 9 bases lay outside the gene matches. The CDR3 spells CSARTGLNSYEQYF. In nucleotides, the CDR3 is TGCAGCGCTCGGACAGGACTCAACTCCTACGAGCAGTACTTC.

This clone was observed a single time. The chain links TRBV29-1 to TRBJ2-5, with 9 bases that match TRBD2. The J call may be incorrect, as the DNA end agrees better with TRBJ2-7. This CDR3 is 15 amino acids long. Germline lookup yields CDR1 SQVTM and CDR2 ANQGSEA. CDR3 sequence (DNA): TGCAGCGTTCGGCTAGCGGGATTTACACCCTACGAGCAGTACTTC. It encodes CSVRLAGFTPYEQYF.